This passage covers 17 T cell receptor beta chains from one sample sequenced in a study of CD8+ T cells in alopecia areata. Investigators isolated RNA and reverse transcribed it into cDNA to act as the sequencing template. Sequenced by immunoSEQ multiplex PCR; TCRdb stores in-frame clones only, minus some. This sample has 200,000 to 250,000 clones, with more than 30% found just once. Treatment of the sample: oral pan-JAK inhibitor, 5-10 mg twice daily. The material sequenced was CD4+ T cells sorted from blood, taken at roughly week 30, from a patient treated with tofacitinib. Receptor source: a human donor with alopecia areata.

The chain recombines TRBV30 with TRBJ1-2; no firm D call. V was shortened by 5 bases and J by 4 bases, with 14 bases between the two germline ends. The CDR3 extends over 13 amino acids. Germline CDR1 GTSNPN, CDR2 SVGIG (reference sequence). The CDR3 here is CAWSEVASYGYTF. The DNA of the CDR3 is TGTGCCTGGTCAGAGGTAGCGAGCTATGGCTACACCTTC.

This clone was picked up a small number of times. V is TRBV5-1 and J is TRBJ1-1; 8 bases line up with TRBD1. Germline CDR1 is SGHRS and CDR2 is YFSETQ. The CDR3 extends over 16 amino acids. The V and J ends lost 3 bases and 2 bases, in that order; junction bases with no gene match: 9. In DNA form, the CDR3 reads TGCGCCAGCAGCTCCCCGGGACAGGCGGTAAACACTGAAGCTTTCTTT. Encoded protein: CASSSPGQAVNTEAFF.

V is TRBV30 and J is TRBJ2-1; 9 positions match TRBD2. CDR1 is GTSNPN, CDR2 SVGIG, per germline (reference sequence). The CDR3 totals 16 residues. Trimming removed 0 bases from V and 6 bases from J; junction bases left unmatched: 9. The chain's CDR3 is CAWSVFIAGVPNEQFF. The CDR3 nucleotides are TGTGCCTGGAGTGTATTTATAGCGGGAGTCCCCAATGAGCAGTTCTTC.

The chain combines TRBV9 with TRBJ2-2, with TRBD2 matching 11 bases. The germline V gene has CDR1 SGDLS and CDR2 YYNGEE. This CDR3 has 16 residues. The trim removed 3 bases at V and 1 base at J, leaving 2 bases unmatched. CDR3 coding DNA: TGTGCCAGCAGCGAGGGACTAGCGGTGAACACCGGGGAGCTGTTTTTT. Its translation is CASSEGLAVNTGELFF.

The DNA for the CDR3 is TGCGCCAGCAGCCCTACAGGGGCTCAGGAAAAACTGTTTTTT. It specifies CASSPTGAQEKLFF. The J gene is TRBJ1-4, the V gene TRBV5-1; 7 nucleotides agree with TRBD1. Trimming took 4 bases from V and 8 from J; bases not matched to a gene: 8. This CDR3 is built from 14 residues. CDR1 is SGHRS and CDR2 is YFSETQ in the germline V gene. Based on the CDR3 plus reference TRBV5-1 and TRBJ1-4, the full variable domain is KAGVTQTPRYLIKTRGQQVTLSCSPISGHRSVSWYQQTPGQGLQFLFEYFSETQRNKGNFPGRFSGRQFSNSRSEMNVSTLELGDSALYLCASSPTGAQEKLFFGSGTQLSVL.

V and J are TRBV5-1 and TRBJ1-6; no firm D call. V lost 0 bases to trimming and J lost 5 bases, with 15 bases between them. Germline CDR1 reads SGHRS; CDR2 reads YFSETQ. This CDR3 region has 17 residues. The CDR3 DNA reads as TGCGCCAGCAGCTTGGGTGTCACCACCGTCAATAATTCACCCCTCCACTTT. It encodes CASSLGVTTVNNSPLHF.

This clone was observed a handful of times. V gene TRBV11-2 combines with J gene TRBJ2-3; 8 nucleotides align to TRBD2. The CDR3 spans 15 residues. V shed 5 bases and J 3 bases; nucleotides not matched to a gene: 7. Germline-derived CDR1 and CDR2 are SGHAT and FQNNGV. The DNA of the CDR3 is TGTGCCAGCAGCCCGAGCGGGAGAGTTACAGATACGCAGTATTTT. Translated, it gives CASSPSGRVTDTQYF.

This clone was counted at least ten times. The V call is TRBV5-1, the J call TRBJ2-7, with D possibly TRBD2 on 6 matching bases. CDR1 is SGHRS, CDR2 YFSETQ, per germline. The CDR3 is made up of 14 amino acids. V gave up 1 base and J gave up 2 bases, with 10 bases separating them. For the CDR3, the DNA is TGCGCCAGCAGCTTGACGGGGGTCACCTACGAGCAGTACTTC. It translates to CASSLTGVTYEQYF.

The chain uses TRBV5-6 and TRBJ1-5; a possible D gene is TRBD1 (6 bases). Per germline, CDR1 SGHDT and CDR2 YYEEEE. V dropped 1 base and J dropped 2 bases, with 16 bases sitting between them. The CDR3 has 17 amino acids. This CDR3 is CASSLRWSGGGNQPQHF. CDR3 sequence (DNA): TGTGCCAGCAGCTTGAGGTGGAGTGGGGGCGGCAATCAGCCCCAGCATTTT.

This clone was counted only a few times. CDR3: CASSSPETGKHGYTF. Here the CDR3 DNA reads TGTGCCAGCAGTTCCCCCGAGACAGGGAAGCATGGCTACACCTTC. This chain uses TRBV27 with TRBJ1-2; 7 positions agree with TRBD1. Germline loops: CDR1 MNHEY, CDR2 SMNVEV (reference sequence). This CDR3 spans 15 amino acids. Losses at the gene ends were 4 bases for V and 6 bases for J; bases not matched to a gene: 11.

This clone occurred many times. The V and J genes are TRBV4-1 and TRBJ1-1; no clear D gene. CDR3 length: 13 amino acids. Trimming pared 0 bases from V and 10 bases from J, leaving 12 bases between. Germline CDR1 reads MGHRA; CDR2 reads YSYEKL. DNA for the CDR3: TGCGCCAGCAGCCAAGATCCGAGGAGCGGAGCTTTCTTT. Protein: CASSQDPRSGAFF.

V and J are TRBV19 and TRBJ2-3; no clear D gene. The germline V gene has CDR1 LNHDA and CDR2 SQIVND (reference sequence). Trimming took 7 bases from V and 5 from J, leaving 13 bases between them. This CDR3 has 13 residues. Here the CDR3 DNA reads TGTGCCAGTACTCCGGACGTCAGAGATACGCAGTATTTT. Protein product: CASTPDVRDTQYF.

This clone was found a few times. The chain is built from TRBV6-5 and TRBJ2-7; possible D gene TRBD2, 6 bases. The germline V gene has CDR1 MNHEY and CDR2 SVGAGI. The CDR3 is made up of 11 amino acids. Trimming took off 5 bases at V and 5 bases at J, with 7 bases between the two ends. The CDR3 is CASSGGHEQYF. The CDR3 DNA is TGTGCCAGCAGTGGAGGGCACGAGCAGTACTTC.

This chain joins TRBV14 and TRBJ2-2; the match to TRBD1 covers 8 bases. J was trimmed by 4 bases and V by 1 base; bases with no gene match: 8. Germline V gene sequence: CDR1 SGHDN, CDR2 FVKESK. This CDR3 is 17 amino acids long. The CDR3 loop reads CASSQGAGGASTGELFF. The CDR3 DNA is TGTGCCAGCAGCCAAGGGGCAGGGGGCGCGAGCACCGGGGAGCTGTTTTTT.

Only one count was recorded for this clone. The chain uses TRBV30 and TRBJ2-1; the match to TRBD1 covers 7 bases. The CDR3 is 14 amino acids. Trimming at V came to 3 bases and at J to 4 bases, leaving 6 bases not matched to a gene. In germline, CDR1 is GTSNPN, CDR2 SVGIG (reference sequence). The CDR3 sequence: CAWRGDSGYNEQFF. The CDR3 nucleotides are TGTGCCTGGAGGGGGGACAGTGGATACAATGAGCAGTTCTTC.

This clone showed up just a few times. The chain is built from TRBV27 and TRBJ2-2; D remains ambiguous. Between the trimmed V and J ends, which lost 3 bases and 0 bases, there was a span of 5 bases. Germline lookup yields CDR1 MNHEY and CDR2 SMNVEV (reference sequence). The CDR3 has 14 amino acids. CDR3 bases: TGTGCCAGCAGTTTTACATCGAACACCGGGGAGCTGTTTTTT. It specifies CASSFTSNTGELFF.

V usage is TRBV7-9 and J usage is TRBJ1-3; unclear D gene. Trimming left V 10 bases short and J 0 bases short, with 16 bases between. Germline lookup yields CDR1 SEHNR and CDR2 FQNEAQ (reference sequence). This CDR3 comprises 15 residues. The CDR3 protein is CATKKAVHSGNTIYF. The CDR3 DNA follows: TGTGCCACCAAGAAGGCAGTACACTCTGGAAACACCATATATTTT. Variable domain in full (rest from reference TRBV7-9 and TRBJ1-3): DTGVSQNPRHKITKRGQNVTFRCDPISEHNRLYWYRQTLGQGPEFLTYFQNEAQLEKSRLLSDRFSAERPKGSFSTLEIQRTEQGDSAMYLCATKKAVHSGNTIYFGEGSWLTVV.